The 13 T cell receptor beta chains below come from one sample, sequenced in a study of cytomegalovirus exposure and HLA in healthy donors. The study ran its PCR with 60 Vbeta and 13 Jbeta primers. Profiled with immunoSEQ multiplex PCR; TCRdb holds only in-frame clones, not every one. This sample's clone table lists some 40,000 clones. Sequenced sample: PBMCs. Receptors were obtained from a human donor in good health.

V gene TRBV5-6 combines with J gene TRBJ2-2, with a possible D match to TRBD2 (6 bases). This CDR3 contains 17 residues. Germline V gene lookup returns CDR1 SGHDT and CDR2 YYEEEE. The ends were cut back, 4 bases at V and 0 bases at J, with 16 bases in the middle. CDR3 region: CASSVVWGLANTGELFF. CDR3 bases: TGTGCCAGCAGCGTGGTCTGGGGACTGGCGAACACCGGGGAGCTGTTTTTT. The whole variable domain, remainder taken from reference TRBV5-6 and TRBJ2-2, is DAGVTQSPTHLIKTRGQQVTLRCSPKSGHDTVSWYQQALGQGPQFIFQYYEEEERQRGNFPDRFSGHQFPNYSSELNVNALLLGDSALYLCASSVVWGLANTGELFFGEGSRLTVL.

The CDR3 coding sequence is TGTGCCAGCAGTGGCACGGAAAGGAGGGATCAGCCCCAGCATTTT. It translates to CASSGTERRDQPQHF. The chain carries TRBV2 and TRBJ1-5, with D unclear. Germline-derived CDR1 and CDR2 are SNHLY and FYNNEI. This CDR3 comprises 15 residues. With 4 bases removed from V and 5 bases from J, the gap between germline ends came to 15 bases.

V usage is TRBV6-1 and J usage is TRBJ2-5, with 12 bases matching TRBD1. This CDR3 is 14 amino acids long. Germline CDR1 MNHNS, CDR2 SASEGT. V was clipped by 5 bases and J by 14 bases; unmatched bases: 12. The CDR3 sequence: CASSTGQGARIQYF. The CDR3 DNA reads TGTGCCAGCAGTACGGGACAGGGGGCAAGAATTCAATACTTC.

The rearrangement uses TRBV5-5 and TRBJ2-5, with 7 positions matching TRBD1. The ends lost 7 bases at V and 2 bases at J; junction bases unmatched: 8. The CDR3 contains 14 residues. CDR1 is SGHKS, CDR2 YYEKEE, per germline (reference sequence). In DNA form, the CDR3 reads TGTGCCAGCGGCGAAGCACAGGGGCAAGAGACCCAGTACTTC. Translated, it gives CASGEAQGQETQYF.

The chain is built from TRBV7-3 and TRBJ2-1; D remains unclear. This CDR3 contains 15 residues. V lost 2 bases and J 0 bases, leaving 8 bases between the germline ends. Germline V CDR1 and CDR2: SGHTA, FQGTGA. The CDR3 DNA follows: TGTGCCAGCAGCTTATTTGGCTCCTCCTACAATGAGCAGTTCTTC. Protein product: CASSLFGSSYNEQFF.

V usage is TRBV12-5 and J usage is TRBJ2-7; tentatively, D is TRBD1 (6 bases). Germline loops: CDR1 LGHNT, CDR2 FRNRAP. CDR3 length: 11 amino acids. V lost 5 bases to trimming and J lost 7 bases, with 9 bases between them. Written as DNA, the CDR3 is TGTGCTAGTGGTGAAGGGGGTGAGCAGTACTTC. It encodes CASGEGGEQYF.

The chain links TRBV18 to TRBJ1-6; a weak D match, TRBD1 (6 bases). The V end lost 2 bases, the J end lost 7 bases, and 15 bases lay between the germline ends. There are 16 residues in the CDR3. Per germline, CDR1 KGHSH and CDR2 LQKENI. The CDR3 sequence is CASSPKLDRSNSPLHF. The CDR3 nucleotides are TGTGCCAGCTCACCAAAGCTGGACAGAAGCAATTCACCCCTCCACTTT.

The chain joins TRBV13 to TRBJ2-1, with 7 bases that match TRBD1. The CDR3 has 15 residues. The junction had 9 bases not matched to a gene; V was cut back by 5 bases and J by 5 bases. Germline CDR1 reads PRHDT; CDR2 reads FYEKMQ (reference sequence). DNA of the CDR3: TGTGCCAGCAGCGCCACAGGGGTAGGGGACAATGAGCAGTTCTTC. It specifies CASSATGVGDNEQFF.

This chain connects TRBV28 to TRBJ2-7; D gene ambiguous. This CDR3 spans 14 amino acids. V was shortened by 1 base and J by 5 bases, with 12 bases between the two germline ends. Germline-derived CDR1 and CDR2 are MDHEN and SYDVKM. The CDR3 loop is CASSLLSMSNEQYF. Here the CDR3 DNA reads TGTGCCAGCAGTTTATTGTCTATGTCAAACGAGCAGTACTTC.

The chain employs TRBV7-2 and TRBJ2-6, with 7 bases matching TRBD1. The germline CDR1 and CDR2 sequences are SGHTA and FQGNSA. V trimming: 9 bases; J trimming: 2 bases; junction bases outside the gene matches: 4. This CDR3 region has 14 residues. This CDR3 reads CARDDRAGANVLTF. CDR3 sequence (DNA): TGTGCCAGGGACGACAGGGCTGGGGCCAACGTCCTGACTTTC.

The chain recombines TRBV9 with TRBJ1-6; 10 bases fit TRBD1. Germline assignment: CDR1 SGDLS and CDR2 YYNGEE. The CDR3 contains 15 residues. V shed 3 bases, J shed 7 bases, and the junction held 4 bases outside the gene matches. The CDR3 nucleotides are TGTGCCAGCAGCGCCCCGGACAGGGGGAATTCACCCCTCCACTTT. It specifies CASSAPDRGNSPLHF.

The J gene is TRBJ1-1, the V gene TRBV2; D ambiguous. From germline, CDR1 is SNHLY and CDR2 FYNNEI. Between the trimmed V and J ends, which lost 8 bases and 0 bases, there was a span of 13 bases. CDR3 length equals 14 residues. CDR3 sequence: CASLARALNTEAFF. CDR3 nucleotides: TGTGCCAGCCTGGCGCGGGCTTTGAACACTGAAGCTTTCTTT.

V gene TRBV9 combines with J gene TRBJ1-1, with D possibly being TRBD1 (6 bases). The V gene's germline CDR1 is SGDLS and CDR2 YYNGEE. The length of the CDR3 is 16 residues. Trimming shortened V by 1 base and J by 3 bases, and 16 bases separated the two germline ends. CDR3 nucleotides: TGTGCCAGCAGCGTAACCCCGCAGGGGACGGACACTGAAGCTTTCTTT. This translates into CASSVTPQGTDTEAFF.